This is a list of T cell receptor beta chains from one sample in a study of spatial heterogeneity in lung cancer. TCRdb passed the 5' RACE reads through MiXCR, listing each CDR3 protein once. The repertoire holds around 3,000 distinct CDR3 sequences, with more than 5% as singletons. Sequencing used lung tumor tissue, obtained at surgery. These receptors came from a male donor with early-stage non-small cell lung cancer. Each CDR3 is given with its conserved first and last residue. Clone size is stated in some rows and not others, as once, few, many or a class when expanded.

14,medium-sized,TRBJ2-3,TRBV7-2,CASSPGLASDTQYF
15,medium-sized,TRBJ1-3,TRBV6-5,CASSYSRTGDGTIYF
13,medium-sized,TRBJ2-7,TRBV18,CASSPGQNPQQYF
17,medium-sized,TRBJ1-5,TRBV10-3,CAISDPQGAGSNQPQHF
12,medium-sized,TRBJ1-1,TRBV6-5,CASRQGRTEAFF
15,medium-sized,TRBJ2-7,TRBV5-6,CASTPDPGAPGEQYF
14,medium-sized,TRBJ2-2,TRBV27,CASSRDRLTGELFF
18,medium-sized,TRBJ2-2,TRBV5-1,CASSLEWSGATNTGELFF
14,NA,TRBJ2-3,TRBV11-3,CASSSGRSTDTQYF
16,medium-sized,TRBJ2-7,TRBV6-6,CASSYSGSGAPYEQYF
13,medium-sized,TRBJ2-7,TRBV20-1,CSAKGLSSYEQYF
11,few,TRBJ2-7,TRBV20-1,CSAAPGPEQYF
18,medium-sized,TRBJ2-1,TRBV6-5,CASSHRLSPSGRANEQFF